The clone carrying this T cell receptor (beta chain) came up many times. CDR1 is SEHNR, CDR2 FQNEAQ, per germline (reference sequence). This CDR3 has 15 residues. The J segment lost 6 bases and the V segment lost 3 bases, leaving 7 bases of the junction unmatched. The entry originates in a study of T cells after yellow fever vaccination. The 5'RACE template-switching step produced TCR cDNA and added a universal primer site and UMIs. TCRdb re-called the 5' RACE reads through MiXCR, storing one row per CDR3 protein. The data show about 230,000 distinct CDR3 sequences, around 6.7% seen once. The receptor's source is a man aged 25 to 40 who received the YFV17D yellow fever vaccine. The chain joins TRBV7-9 to TRBJ2-7; 11 nucleotides line up with TRBD2. Sequencing used CD4+ T cells sorted from PBMCs, obtained on the day of the yellow fever booster vaccination. The CDR3: CASSFASGGSSEQYF. Written as DNA, the CDR3 is TGTGCCAGCAGCTTCGCTAGCGGGGGGAGTAGCGAGCAGTACTTC.